The rows below give T cell receptor beta chains drawn from one sample of a study of blood T cell repertoires in COVID-19. Clones were read by immunoSEQ multiplex PCR, and TCRdb kept only the in-frame ones, dropping some. This sample yields around 280,000 clones, of which roughly 85% are seen a single time; about 5.7% belongs to the top ten. Sequencing was performed on PBMCs or T cells enriched from blood (not recorded which). The receptors stem from a woman in her thirties or forties who had recovered from COVID-19. Each CDR3 is given with its conserved first and last residue.

TRBV12-3/TRBV12-4,CASSLASLETQYF
TRBV11-1,CASSHTDSSYNEQFF
TRBV28,CASKTGQGVREQYF
TRBV9,CASSTRDSYNSPLHF
TRBV7-2,CASSPQLYDGYTF
TRBV30,CAWLYDRVDSPLHF
TRBV5-6,CASLWDREDGYTF
TRBV5-1,CASSSGRALDTQYF
TRBV7-9,CASRDYGNEQFF
TRBV28,CASRKDRVRYEQYF
TRBV9,CASSPTPGLARDEQFF
TRBV7-6,CASSFRTGGDEQFF
TRBV3-1/TRBV3-2,CASSQVRGGYTF
TRBV7-2,CASSLMGQTNEQFF
TRBV28,CASSLSRLDEQYF
TRBV19,CASSPRDSSYEQYF
TRBV18,CASSPTGGTNEKLFF
TRBV6-5,CASSYGGALNTEAFF
TRBV27,CASSLYRGGNTEAFF
TRBV2,CASLSGRSSYEQYF
TRBV4-1,CASSHRGGSSYNEQFF
TRBV3-1/TRBV3-2,CASSQAGDLAYEQYF
TRBV4-3,CASSLSLAGSSNEQYF
TRBV10-1,CASSEGGNQPQHF
TRBV19,CASRRDNTGELFF
TRBV3-1/TRBV3-2,CASSQEGLAGGPPDTQYF
TRBV11-2,CASSLTPGGLTDTQYF
TRBV3-1/TRBV3-2,CASSHGETQYF
TRBV29-1,CSVEDRTIKTTQYF
TRBV10-2,CATAGQGTNTEAFF
TRBV14,CASSQALTSSYNSPLHF
TRBV19,CASKGGALNTEAFF
TRBV7-9,CASSPPSGNYEQYF
TRBV7-9,CASSLGALPTDTQYF
TRBV2,CASSEAGVTNEKLFF
TRBV10-3,CAISESVGVSSYEQYF
TRBV5-1,CASRRELADEQYF
TRBV10-3,CAISPGAENEKLFF
TRBV4-3,CASSQLTGGELFF
TRBV4-3,CASSRRLAAGSEQYF
TRBV3-1/TRBV3-2,CASKTAGLALTEQFF
TRBV7-2,CASSLVGAGSYEQYF
TRBV7-2,CASSLATTYSPLHF
TRBV18,CASSLDRPNTGELFF
TRBV6-5,CATRTSDHYEQYF
TRBV5-1,CASSLNPITGGETQYF
TRBV2,CASRQDRTNNSPLHF
TRBV3-1/TRBV3-2,CASSPYGDTREAFF
TRBV5-1,CASSAGTPEAFF
TRBV28,CASSSPANEKLFF
TRBV5-6,CASSFGEEQYF